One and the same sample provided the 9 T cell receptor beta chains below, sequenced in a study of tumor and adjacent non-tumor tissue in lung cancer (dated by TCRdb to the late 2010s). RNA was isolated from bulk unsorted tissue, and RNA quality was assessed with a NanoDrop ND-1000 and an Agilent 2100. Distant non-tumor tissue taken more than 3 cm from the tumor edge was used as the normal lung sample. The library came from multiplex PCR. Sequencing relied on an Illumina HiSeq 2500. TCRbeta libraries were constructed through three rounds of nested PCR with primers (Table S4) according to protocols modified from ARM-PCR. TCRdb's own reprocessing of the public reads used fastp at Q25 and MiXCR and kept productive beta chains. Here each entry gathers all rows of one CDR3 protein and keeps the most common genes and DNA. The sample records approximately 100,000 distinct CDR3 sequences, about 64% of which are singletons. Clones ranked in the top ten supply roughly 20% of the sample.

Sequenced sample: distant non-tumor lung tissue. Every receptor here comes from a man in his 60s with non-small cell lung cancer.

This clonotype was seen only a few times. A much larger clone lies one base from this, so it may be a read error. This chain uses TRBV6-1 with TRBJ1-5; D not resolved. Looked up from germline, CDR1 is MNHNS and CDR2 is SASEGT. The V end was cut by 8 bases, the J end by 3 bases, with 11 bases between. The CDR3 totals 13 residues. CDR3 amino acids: CASGREANQPQHF. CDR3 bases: TGTGCCAGCGGCCGGGAAGCCAATCAGCCCCAGCATTTT.

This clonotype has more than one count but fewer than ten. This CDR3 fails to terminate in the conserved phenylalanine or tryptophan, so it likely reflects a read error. Here the CDR3 DNA reads TGTGCCAGCAGTTACGCGGGGGACGGGAACACTGAAGCTTTCCTT. Protein sequence: CASSYAGDGNTEAFL. This chain uses TRBV6-5 with TRBJ1-1; a possible D gene is TRBD1 (5 bases). Germline CDR1 is MNHEY and CDR2 is SVGAGI. Trimming left V 2 bases short and J 1 base short, with 11 bases between. This CDR3 comprises 15 residues.

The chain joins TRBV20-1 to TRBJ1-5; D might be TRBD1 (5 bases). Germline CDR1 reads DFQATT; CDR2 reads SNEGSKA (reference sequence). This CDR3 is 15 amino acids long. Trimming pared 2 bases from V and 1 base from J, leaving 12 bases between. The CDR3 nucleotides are TGCAGTGCTAGAAGGTCGAGGGGAAGCAATCAGCCCCAGCATTTT. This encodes CSARRSRGSNQPQHF.

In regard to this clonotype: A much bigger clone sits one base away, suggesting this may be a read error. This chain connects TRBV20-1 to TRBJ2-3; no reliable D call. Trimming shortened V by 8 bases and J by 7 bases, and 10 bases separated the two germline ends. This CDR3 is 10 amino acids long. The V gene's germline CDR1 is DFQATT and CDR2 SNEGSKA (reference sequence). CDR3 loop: CSTLGNTQYF. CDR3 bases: TGCAGTACGCTAGGGAATACGCAGTATTTT.

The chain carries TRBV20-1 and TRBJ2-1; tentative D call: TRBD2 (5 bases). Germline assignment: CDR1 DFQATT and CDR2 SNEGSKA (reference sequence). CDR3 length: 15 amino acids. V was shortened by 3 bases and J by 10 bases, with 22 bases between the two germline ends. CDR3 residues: CSASESGLSAKEQFF. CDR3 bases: TGCAGTGCTAGTGAATCCGGACTTAGTGCCAAAGAGCAGTTCTTC.

CDR3 sequence: CASSRGNEIYGANVLTF. DNA for the CDR3: TGCGCCAGCAGTAGAGGAAACGAGATCTATGGGGCCAACGTCCTGACTTTC. The rearrangement uses TRBV10-2 and TRBJ2-6, with no clear D. The CDR3 loop spans 17 amino acids. CDR1 is WSHSY and CDR2 is SAAADI in the germline V gene. Between the trimmed V and J ends, which lost 5 bases and 3 bases, there was a span of 17 bases.

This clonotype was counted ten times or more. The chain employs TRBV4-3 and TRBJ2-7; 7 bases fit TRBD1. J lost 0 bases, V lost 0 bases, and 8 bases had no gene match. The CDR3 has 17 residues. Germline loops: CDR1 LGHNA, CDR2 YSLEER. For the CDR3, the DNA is TGCGCCAGCAGCCAAGATCCCGACAGGGTGGGCTCCTACGAGCAGTACTTC. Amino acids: CASSQDPDRVGSYEQYF.

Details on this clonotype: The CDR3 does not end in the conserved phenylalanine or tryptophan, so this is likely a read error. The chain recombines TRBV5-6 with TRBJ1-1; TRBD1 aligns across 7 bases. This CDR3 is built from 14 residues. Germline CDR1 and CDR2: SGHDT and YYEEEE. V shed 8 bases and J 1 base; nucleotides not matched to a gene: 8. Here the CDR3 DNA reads TGTGCCAGTAGCCTCGGACAGGAGAACACTGAAGCTTTCCTT. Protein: CASSLGQENTEAFL.

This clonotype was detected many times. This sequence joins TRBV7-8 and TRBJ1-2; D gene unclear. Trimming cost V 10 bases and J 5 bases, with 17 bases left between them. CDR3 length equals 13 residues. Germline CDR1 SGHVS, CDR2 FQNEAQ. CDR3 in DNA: TGTGCCACCTCCTCGGAGGAGGGTTATGGCTACACCTTC. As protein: CATSSEEGYGYTF.